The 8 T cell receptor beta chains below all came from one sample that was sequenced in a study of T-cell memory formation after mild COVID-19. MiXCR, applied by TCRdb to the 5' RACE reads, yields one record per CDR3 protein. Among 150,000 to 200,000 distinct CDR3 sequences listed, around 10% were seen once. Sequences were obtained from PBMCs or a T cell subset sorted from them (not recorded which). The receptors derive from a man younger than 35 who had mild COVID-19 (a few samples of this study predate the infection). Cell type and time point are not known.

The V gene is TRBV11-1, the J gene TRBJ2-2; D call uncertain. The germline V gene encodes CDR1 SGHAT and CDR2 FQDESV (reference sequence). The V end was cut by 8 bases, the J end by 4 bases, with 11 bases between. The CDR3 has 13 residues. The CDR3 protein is CASFASVTGELFF. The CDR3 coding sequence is TGTGCCAGCTTCGCGTCGGTCACCGGGGAGCTGTTTTTT.

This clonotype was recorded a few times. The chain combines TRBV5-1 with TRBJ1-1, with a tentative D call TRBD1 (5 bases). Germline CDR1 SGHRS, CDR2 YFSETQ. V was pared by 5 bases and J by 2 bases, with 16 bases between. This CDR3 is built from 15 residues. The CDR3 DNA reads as TGCGCCAGCAGGACCTTAGGGGAACCAAACACTGAAGCTTTCTTT. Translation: CASRTLGEPNTEAFF.

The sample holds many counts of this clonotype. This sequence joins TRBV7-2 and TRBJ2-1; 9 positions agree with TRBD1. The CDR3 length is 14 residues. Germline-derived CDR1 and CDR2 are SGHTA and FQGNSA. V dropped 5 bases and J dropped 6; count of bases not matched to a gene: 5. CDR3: CASSTTTGGNEQFF. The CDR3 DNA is TGTGCCAGCAGCACAACGACAGGGGGCAATGAGCAGTTCTTC.

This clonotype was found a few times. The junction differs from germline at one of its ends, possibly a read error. The CDR3 bases are TGCAGTTCTAGGGTACTCAACACTGAAGCTTTCTTT. Its translation is CSSRVLNTEAFF. The V and J genes are TRBV20-1 and TRBJ1-1; D is ambiguous. The CDR3 has 12 amino acids. Germline loops: CDR1 DFQATT, CDR2 SNEGSKA (reference sequence).

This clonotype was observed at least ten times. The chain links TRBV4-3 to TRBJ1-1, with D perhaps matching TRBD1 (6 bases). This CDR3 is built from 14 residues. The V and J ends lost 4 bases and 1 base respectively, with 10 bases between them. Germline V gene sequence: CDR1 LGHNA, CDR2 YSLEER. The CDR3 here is CASSRDRKNTEAFF. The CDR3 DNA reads TGCGCCAGCAGCCGTGACAGGAAGAACACTGAAGCTTTCTTT.

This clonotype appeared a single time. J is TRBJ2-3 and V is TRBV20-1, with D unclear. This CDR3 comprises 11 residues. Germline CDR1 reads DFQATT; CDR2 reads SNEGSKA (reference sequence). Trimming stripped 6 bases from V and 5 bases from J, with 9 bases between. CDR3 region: CSASWGDTQYF. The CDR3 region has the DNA TGCAGTGCGAGCTGGGGAGATACGCAGTATTTT.

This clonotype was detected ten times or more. CDR3 sequence: CASSPRGGRRTDTQYF. As DNA, the CDR3 is TGTGCCAGCAGCCCCAGGGGTGGGCGCCGCACAGATACGCAGTATTTT. V gene TRBV7-9 combines with J gene TRBJ2-3, with D maybe TRBD1 (6 bases). The CDR3 loop spans 16 amino acids. The ends were cut back, 5 bases at V and 1 base at J, with 16 bases in the middle. Germline V gives CDR1 SEHNR, CDR2 FQNEAQ (reference sequence).

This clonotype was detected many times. The CDR3, as DNA: TGCGCCAGCAGCTTGGGCGACAGGGGGGGAGCTTTCTTT. It yields the protein CASSLGDRGGAFF. V gene TRBV5-1 combines with J gene TRBJ1-1; 9 positions match TRBD1. CDR1 is SGHRS and CDR2 is YFSETQ in the germline V gene. V shed 0 bases, J shed 10 bases, and the junction held 4 bases outside the gene matches. This CDR3 is built from 13 residues.